The 2 T cell receptor beta chains presented below share a single source sample, sequenced in a study of blood T cell repertoires in COVID-19. Generated by immunoSEQ multiplex PCR, the TCRdb table keeps only in-frame clones and is missing some. The sample includes tens of thousands of clones, 86% of them seen just once. Sequences were obtained from peripheral blood. Source of these receptors: a man between 40 and 49 years old with COVID-19, enrolled during active disease.

This clone was recorded a few times. The rearrangement links TRBV9 to TRBJ1-4, with a tentative D call TRBD1 (5 bases). Germline V lookup: CDR1 SGDLS, CDR2 YYNGEE. The CDR3 spans 12 residues. The V gene lost 3 bases and the J gene lost 7 bases, with 7 bases spanning the gap. The CDR3 loop is CASSAGGEKLFF. CDR3 bases: TGTGCCAGCAGCGCCGGGGGTGAAAAACTGTTTTTT. The entire variable domain, with the rest obtained from reference TRBV9 and TRBJ1-4, is as follows: DSGVTQTPKHLITATGQRVTLRCSPRSGDLSVYWYQQSLDQGLQFLIQYYNGEERAKGNILERFSAQQFPDLHSELNLSSLELGDSALYFCASSAGGEKLFFGSGTQLSVL.

This sequence joins TRBV6-1 and TRBJ1-5; no firm D call. The germline gives CDR1 MNHNS, CDR2 SASEGT. The V gene lost 3 bases and the J gene lost 0 bases, with 12 bases spanning the gap. This CDR3 comprises 16 residues. Here the CDR3 reads CASSDRFANSNQPQHF. For the CDR3, the DNA is TGTGCCAGCAGTGACAGGTTCGCCAATAGCAATCAGCCCCAGCATTTT.